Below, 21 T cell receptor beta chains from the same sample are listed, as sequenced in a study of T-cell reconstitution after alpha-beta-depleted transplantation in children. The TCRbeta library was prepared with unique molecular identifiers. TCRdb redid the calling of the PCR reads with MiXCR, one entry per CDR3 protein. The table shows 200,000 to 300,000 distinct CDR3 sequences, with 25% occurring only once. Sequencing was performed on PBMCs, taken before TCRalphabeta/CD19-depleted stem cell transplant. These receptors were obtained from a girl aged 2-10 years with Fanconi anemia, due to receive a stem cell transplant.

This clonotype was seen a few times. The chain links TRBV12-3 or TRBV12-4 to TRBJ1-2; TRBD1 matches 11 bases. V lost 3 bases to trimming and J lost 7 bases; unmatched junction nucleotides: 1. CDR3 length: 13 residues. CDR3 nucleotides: TGTGCCAGCAGTTTCGGGACAGGGGGTGGCTACACCTTC. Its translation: CASSFGTGGGYTF.

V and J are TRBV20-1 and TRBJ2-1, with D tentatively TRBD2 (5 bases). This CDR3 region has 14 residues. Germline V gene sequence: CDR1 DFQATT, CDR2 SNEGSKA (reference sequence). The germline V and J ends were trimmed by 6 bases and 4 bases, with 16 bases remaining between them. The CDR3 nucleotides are TGCAGTGCGGAACCCCAGGAGCGGTACAATGAGCAGTTCTTC. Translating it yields CSAEPQERYNEQFF.

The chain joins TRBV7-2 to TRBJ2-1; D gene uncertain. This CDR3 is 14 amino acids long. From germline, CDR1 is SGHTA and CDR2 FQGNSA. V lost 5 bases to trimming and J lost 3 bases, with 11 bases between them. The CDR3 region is CASSLTKGYNEQFF. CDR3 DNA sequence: TGTGCCAGCAGCCTTACTAAGGGCTACAATGAGCAGTTCTTC.

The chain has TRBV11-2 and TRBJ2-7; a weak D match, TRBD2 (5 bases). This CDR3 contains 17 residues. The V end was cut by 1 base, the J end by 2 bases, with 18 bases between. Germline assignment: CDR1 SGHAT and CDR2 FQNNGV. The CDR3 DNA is TGTGCCAGCAGCTTAGTTCTATCCGGAGGAGCTCCCTACGAGCAGTACTTC. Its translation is CASSLVLSGGAPYEQYF.

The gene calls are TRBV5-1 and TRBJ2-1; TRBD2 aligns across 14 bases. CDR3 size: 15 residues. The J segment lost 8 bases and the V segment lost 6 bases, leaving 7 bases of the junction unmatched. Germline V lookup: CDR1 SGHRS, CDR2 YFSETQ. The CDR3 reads CASTGLAGGSDEQFF. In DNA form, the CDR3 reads TGCGCCAGCACCGGACTAGCGGGGGGTTCGGATGAGCAGTTCTTC.

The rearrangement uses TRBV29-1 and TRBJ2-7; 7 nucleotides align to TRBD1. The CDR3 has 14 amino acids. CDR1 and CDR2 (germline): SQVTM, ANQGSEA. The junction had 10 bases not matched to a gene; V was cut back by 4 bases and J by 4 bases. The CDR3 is CSVAKQGNLYEQYF. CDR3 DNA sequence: TGCAGCGTTGCCAAACAGGGGAATCTTTACGAGCAGTACTTC.

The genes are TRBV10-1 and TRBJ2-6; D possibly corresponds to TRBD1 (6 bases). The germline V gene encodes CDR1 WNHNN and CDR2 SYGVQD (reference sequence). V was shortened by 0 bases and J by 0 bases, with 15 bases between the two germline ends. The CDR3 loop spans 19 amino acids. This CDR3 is CASSESSPGQPSGANVLTF. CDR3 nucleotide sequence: TGCGCCAGCAGTGAGTCTAGCCCTGGACAGCCCTCTGGGGCCAACGTCCTGACTTTC.

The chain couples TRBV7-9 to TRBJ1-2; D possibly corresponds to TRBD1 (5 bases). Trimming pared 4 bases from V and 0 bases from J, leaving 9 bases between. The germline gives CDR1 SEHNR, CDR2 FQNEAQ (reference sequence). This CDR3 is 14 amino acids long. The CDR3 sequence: CASSSGWSNYGYTF. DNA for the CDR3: TGTGCCAGCAGCTCAGGGTGGTCTAACTATGGCTACACCTTC.

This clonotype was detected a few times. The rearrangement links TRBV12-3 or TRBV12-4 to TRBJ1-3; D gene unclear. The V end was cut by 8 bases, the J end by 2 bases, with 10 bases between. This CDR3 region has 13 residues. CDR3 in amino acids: CASDQRAGNTIYF. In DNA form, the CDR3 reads TGTGCCAGCGACCAAAGGGCTGGAAACACCATATATTTT.

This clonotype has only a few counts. CDR3: CASSLSEAETQYF. As DNA, the CDR3 is TGCGCCAGCAGCTTGTCAGAGGCAGAGACCCAGTACTTC. This chain uses TRBV5-1 with TRBJ2-5; no clear D gene. The CDR3 is 13 residues long. The germline V and J ends were trimmed by 1 base and 4 bases, with 8 bases remaining between them. Germline lookup yields CDR1 SGHRS and CDR2 YFSETQ. Based on the CDR3 plus reference TRBV5-1 and TRBJ2-5, the full variable domain is KAGVTQTPRYLIKTRGQQVTLSCSPISGHRSVSWYQQTPGQGLQFLFEYFSETQRNKGNFPGRFSGRQFSNSRSEMNVSTLELGDSALYLCASSLSEAETQYFGPGTRLLVL.

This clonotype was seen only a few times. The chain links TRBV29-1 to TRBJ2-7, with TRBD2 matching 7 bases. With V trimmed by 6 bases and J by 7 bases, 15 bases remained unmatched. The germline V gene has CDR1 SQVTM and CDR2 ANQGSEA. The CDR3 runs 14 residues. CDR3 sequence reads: CSVPGVAGLHEQYF. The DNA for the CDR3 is TGCAGCGTCCCCGGGGTAGCGGGCTTACATGAGCAGTACTTC.

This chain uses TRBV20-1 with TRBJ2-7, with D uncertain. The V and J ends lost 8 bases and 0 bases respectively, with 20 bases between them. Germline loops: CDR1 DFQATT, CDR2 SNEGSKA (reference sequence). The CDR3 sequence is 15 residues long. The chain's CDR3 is CSTAPNFGVSYEQYF. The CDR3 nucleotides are TGCAGTACTGCTCCCAATTTCGGAGTCTCCTACGAGCAGTACTTC.

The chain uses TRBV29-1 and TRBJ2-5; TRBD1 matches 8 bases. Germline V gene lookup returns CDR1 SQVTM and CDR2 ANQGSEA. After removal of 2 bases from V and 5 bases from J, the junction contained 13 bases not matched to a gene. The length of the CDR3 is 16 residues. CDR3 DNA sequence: TGCAGCGTTGAATCCCCACGCACAGGGGGTAGGGAGACCCAGTACTTC. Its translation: CSVESPRTGGRETQYF.

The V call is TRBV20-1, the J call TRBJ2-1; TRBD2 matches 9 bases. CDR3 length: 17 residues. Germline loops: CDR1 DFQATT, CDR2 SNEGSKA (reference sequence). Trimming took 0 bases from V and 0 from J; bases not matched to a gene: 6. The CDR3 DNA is TGCAGTGCTAGAGACCTATTAGCGGGAGTCTCCTACAATGAGCAGTTCTTC. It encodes CSARDLLAGVSYNEQFF.

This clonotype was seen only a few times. The CDR3 coding sequence is TGTGCCAGCAGCTTGGCGGCAGACCCGGAGTTCTTC. This encodes CASSLAADPEFF. The chain carries TRBV5-6 and TRBJ2-1; no firm D call. This CDR3 contains 12 residues. The V end was cut by 0 bases, the J end by 14 bases, with 12 bases between. Germline CDR1 reads SGHDT; CDR2 reads YYEEEE.

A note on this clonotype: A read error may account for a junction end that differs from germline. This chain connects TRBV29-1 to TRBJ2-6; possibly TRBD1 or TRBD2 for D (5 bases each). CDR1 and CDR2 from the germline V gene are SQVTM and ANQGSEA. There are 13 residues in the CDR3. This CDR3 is CSVVIAGANVQTF. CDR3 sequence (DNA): TGCAGCGTTGTTATTGCCGGGGCCAACGTCCAGACTTTC.

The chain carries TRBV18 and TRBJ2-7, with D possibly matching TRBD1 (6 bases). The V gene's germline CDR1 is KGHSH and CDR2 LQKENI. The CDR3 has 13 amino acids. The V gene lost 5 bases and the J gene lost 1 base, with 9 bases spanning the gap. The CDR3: CASSGTTSYEQYF. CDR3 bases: TGTGCCAGCTCAGGGACAACTTCCTACGAGCAGTACTTC.

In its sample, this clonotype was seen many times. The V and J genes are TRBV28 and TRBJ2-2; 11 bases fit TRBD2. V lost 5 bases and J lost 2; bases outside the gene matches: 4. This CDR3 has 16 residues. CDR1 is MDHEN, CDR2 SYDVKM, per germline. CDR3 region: CASSPLAGGNTGELFF. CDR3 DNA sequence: TGTGCCAGCAGTCCTCTAGCGGGAGGTAACACCGGGGAGCTGTTTTTT.

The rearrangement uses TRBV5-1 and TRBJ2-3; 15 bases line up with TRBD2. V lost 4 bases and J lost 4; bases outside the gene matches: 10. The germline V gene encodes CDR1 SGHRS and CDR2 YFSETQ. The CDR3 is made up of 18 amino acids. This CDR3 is CASSAGLAGGSVSDTQYF. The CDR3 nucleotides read TGCGCCAGCAGCGCGGGACTAGCGGGAGGATCCGTATCAGATACGCAGTATTTT.

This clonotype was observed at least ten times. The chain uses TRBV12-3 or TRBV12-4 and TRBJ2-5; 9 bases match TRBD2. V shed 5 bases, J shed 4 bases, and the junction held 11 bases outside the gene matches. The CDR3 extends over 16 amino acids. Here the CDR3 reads CASSENMGGGAETQYF. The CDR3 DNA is TGTGCCAGCAGTGAAAACATGGGCGGGGGGGCAGAGACCCAGTACTTC.

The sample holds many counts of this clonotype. This CDR3 reads CASSDTSGPYNEQFF. In DNA form, the CDR3 reads TGTGCCAGCAGTGATACTAGCGGTCCATACAATGAGCAGTTCTTC. The V gene is TRBV25-1, the J gene TRBJ2-1; 8 bases line up with TRBD2. Looked up from germline, CDR1 is MGHDK and CDR2 is SYGVNS. CDR3 length: 15 amino acids. V was pared by 3 bases and J by 4 bases, with 5 bases of the junction left unmatched.